A selection of T cell receptor beta chains follows, all from one sample in a study of shared clonotypes between healthy human individuals. The data were produced by immunoSEQ multiplex PCR, yet TCRdb's version contains in-frame clones alone and is incomplete. The table records tens of thousands of clones, about 61% of them present only once. Sequencing was performed on memory CD8+ T cells sorted from blood. The receptors originated from a young man in good health. Both conserved end residues are part of each CDR3.

v_gene	j_gene	CDR3aa
TRBV29-1	TRBJ2-1	CSVDILSYNEQFF
TRBV4-3	TRBJ2-4	CASSQDRGSGVTQYF
TRBV27	TRBJ2-5	CASSLLWDRDTLLETQYF
TRBV9	TRBJ2-1	CASSTGGSGSNEQFF
TRBV5-1	TRBJ2-5	CASSAGTAYQETQYF
TRBV18	TRBJ1-4	CASSPGPRDEKLFF
TRBV27	TRBJ1-1	CASSIHPGQGMNTEAFF
TRBV28	TRBJ2-7	CASSLWGGQGAYEQYF
TRBV6-1	TRBJ2-7	CASSVTPGQGRNEQYF
TRBV7-8	TRBJ2-1	CASSLGSSGSYNEQFF
TRBV5-1	TRBJ2-2	CASSLYSGSIRGELFF
TRBV30	TRBJ1-1	CAWSVSGGTEAFF
TRBV15	TRBJ2-1	CATSKDLSYNEQFF
TRBV10-3	TRBJ2-7	CATGTPMYEQYF
TRBV10-3	TRBJ2-7	CAISESEGRGAFEQYF
TRBV7-9	TRBJ2-1	CASSLSESSYNEQFF
TRBV7-2	TRBJ2-1	CASSLDSYNEQFF